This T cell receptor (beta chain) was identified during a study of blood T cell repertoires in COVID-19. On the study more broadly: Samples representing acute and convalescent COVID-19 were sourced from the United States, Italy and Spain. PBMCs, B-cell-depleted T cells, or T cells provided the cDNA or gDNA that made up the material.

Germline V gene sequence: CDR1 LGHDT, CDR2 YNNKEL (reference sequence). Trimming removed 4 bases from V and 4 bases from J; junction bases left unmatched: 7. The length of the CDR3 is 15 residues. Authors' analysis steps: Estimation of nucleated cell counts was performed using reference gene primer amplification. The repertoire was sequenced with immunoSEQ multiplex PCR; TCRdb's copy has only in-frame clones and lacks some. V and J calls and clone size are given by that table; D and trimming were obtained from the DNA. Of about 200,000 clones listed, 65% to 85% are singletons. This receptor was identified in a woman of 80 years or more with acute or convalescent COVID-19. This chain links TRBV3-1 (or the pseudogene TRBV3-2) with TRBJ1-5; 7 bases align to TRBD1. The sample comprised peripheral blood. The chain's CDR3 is CASSPSATGNQPQHF. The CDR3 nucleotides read TGTGCCAGCAGCCCCTCCGCGACAGGGAATCAGCCCCAGCATTTT.